This entry is about one T cell receptor (beta chain). The antigen remains undetermined. The source of the sample is a study of T-cell reconstitution after alpha-beta-depleted transplantation in children. Points from the study as a whole: At one year after transplant, newly produced T cells mostly accounted for T-cell counts and diversity.

This CDR3 has 16 amino acids. Germline-derived CDR1 and CDR2 are LNHNV and YYDKDF (reference sequence). V shed 6 bases and J shed 0 bases, with 17 bases lying between them. Preparing the TCRbeta library involved the use of unique molecular identifiers. TCRdb recomputed calls from the PCR reads with MiXCR, one row per CDR3 protein. The table shows just over 200,000 distinct CDR3 sequences, with 7.5% to 9.5% occurring only once. V gene TRBV15 combines with J gene TRBJ1-1; no firm D call. The receptor comes from a male patient aged 2 to 9 who had a stem cell transplant for acute myeloid leukemia, so the T cells may come from the graft donor. The sequencing used PBMCs, mostly from graft donor cells, collected 360 days after TCRalphabeta/CD19-depleted stem cell transplant. The CDR3 loop reads CATSPTPVGLNTEAFF. CDR3 coding DNA: TGTGCCACCAGTCCAACCCCCGTGGGCTTGAACACTGAAGCTTTCTTT.